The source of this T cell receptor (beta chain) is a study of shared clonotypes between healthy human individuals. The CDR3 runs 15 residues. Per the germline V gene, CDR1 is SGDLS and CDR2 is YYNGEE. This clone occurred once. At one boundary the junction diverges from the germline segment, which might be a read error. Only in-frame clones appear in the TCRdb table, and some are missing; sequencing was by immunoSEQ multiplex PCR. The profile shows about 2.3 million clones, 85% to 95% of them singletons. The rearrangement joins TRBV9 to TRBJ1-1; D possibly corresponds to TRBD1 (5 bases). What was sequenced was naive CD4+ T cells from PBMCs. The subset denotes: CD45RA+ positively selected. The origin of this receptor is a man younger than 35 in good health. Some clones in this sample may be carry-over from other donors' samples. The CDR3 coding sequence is TGTGCCAGCAGCGTAGGCCTGGCTGGGACGGCCGACCTACTCTTT. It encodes CASSVGLAGTADLLF.